This entry lists 20 T cell receptor beta chains sequenced from one sample in a study of blood T cell repertoires in COVID-19. TCRdb's table, derived via immunoSEQ multiplex PCR, lists solely in-frame clones and lacks some. The data show 140,000 or so clones, roughly 88% seen once. Material for sequencing was peripheral blood. These receptor sequences come from a man aged 60-69 years with active or convalescent COVID-19.

The chain couples TRBV29-1 to TRBJ1-1; TRBD1 might be the D (6 bases). In germline, CDR1 is SQVTM, CDR2 ANQGSEA. The CDR3 is made up of 11 amino acids. The germline V and J ends were trimmed by 4 bases and 3 bases, with 6 bases remaining between them. CDR3 sequence reads: CSVGTDTEAFF. The DNA of the CDR3 is TGCAGCGTTGGGACAGACACTGAAGCTTTCTTT.

The chain uses TRBV27 and TRBJ1-6; D perhaps matches TRBD1 (5 bases). The CDR3 extends over 14 amino acids. V lost 5 bases and J lost 6, with 11 bases in between. Per the germline V gene, CDR1 is MNHEY and CDR2 is SMNVEV (reference sequence). The CDR3 coding sequence is TGTGCCAGCAGTCAAGGGGCGCGTAATTCACCCCTCCACTTT. Translating gives CASSQGARNSPLHF.

The J gene is TRBJ1-5, the V gene TRBV7-9; the match to TRBD1 covers 8 bases. Per the germline V gene, CDR1 is SEHNR and CDR2 is FQNEAQ (reference sequence). V lost 5 bases, J lost 0 bases, and 15 bases stayed unmatched. This CDR3 spans 19 amino acids. CDR3: CASSPGTGPQPYSNQPQHF. CDR3 DNA: TGTGCCAGCAGCCCAGGGACAGGTCCACAACCTTATAGCAATCAGCCCCAGCATTTT.

The gene calls are TRBV7-2 and TRBJ1-5; 9 nucleotides agree with TRBD1. The CDR3 is made up of 15 amino acids. V was pared by 5 bases and J by 3 bases, with 5 bases of the junction left unmatched. Germline V gene data show CDR1 as SGHTA and CDR2 as FQGNSA. CDR3 protein: CASSVGTGYNQPQHF. CDR3 DNA: TGTGCCAGCAGCGTAGGGACAGGGTACAATCAGCCCCAGCATTTT.

The chain recombines TRBV9 with TRBJ1-2, with TRBD1 as a possible D gene (5 bases). The CDR3 loop spans 16 amino acids. Trimming left V 4 bases short and J 1 base short, with 17 bases between. Germline V gene sequence: CDR1 SGDLS, CDR2 YYNGEE. CDR3 DNA sequence: TGTGCCAGCAGCCCTTCTAGCGGGGGGATTAACTATGGCTACACCTTC. This encodes CASSPSSGGINYGYTF.

This clone has just one count. V gene TRBV5-4 combines with J gene TRBJ2-2; TRBD1 is a possible D gene (6 bases). CDR1 SGHNT and CDR2 YYREEE come from the germline V gene (reference sequence). V was clipped by 3 bases and J by 3 bases, with 15 bases between them. CDR3 length: 16 residues. The CDR3 protein is CASSWDIQGDTGELFF. The CDR3 region has the DNA TGTGCCAGCAGCTGGGACATCCAGGGCGACACCGGGGAGCTGTTTTTT.

The chain carries TRBV5-1 and TRBJ2-5, with 9 bases fitting TRBD1. The germline V gene has CDR1 SGHRS and CDR2 YFSETQ. This CDR3 is 14 amino acids long. With 5 bases clipped from V and 4 bases from J, the junction kept 6 bases outside the gene matches. In DNA, the CDR3 is TGCGCCAGCAGGTTTGGGACAGGGAGAGAGACCCAGTACTTC. It yields the protein CASRFGTGRETQYF.

The DNA of the CDR3 is TGCGCCAGCAGTGGGCAGGGGATAAACTATGGGAATCAGCCCCAGCATTTT. Protein product: CASSGQGINYGNQPQHF. The genes are TRBV10-2 and TRBJ1-5, with D possibly matching TRBD1 (6 bases). Trimming shortened V by 4 bases and J by 4 bases, and 20 bases separated the two germline ends. CDR1 and CDR2 from the germline V gene are WSHSY and SAAADI. The CDR3 spans 17 residues.

The chain uses TRBV6-6 and TRBJ2-7; 7 bases fit TRBD2. Germline loops: CDR1 MNHNY, CDR2 SVGAGI (reference sequence). The CDR3 extends over 15 amino acids. The ends lost 0 bases at V and 3 bases at J; junction bases unmatched: 5. The CDR3 sequence: CASSYSEASGYEQYF. CDR3 nucleotides: TGTGCCAGCAGTTACTCGGAGGCTAGCGGCTACGAGCAGTACTTC.

The chain recombines TRBV27 with TRBJ1-1, with D possibly TRBD1 on 5 matching bases. V lost 5 bases to trimming and J lost 3 bases, with 13 bases between them. This CDR3 comprises 14 residues. Germline CDR1 is MNHEY and CDR2 is SMNVEV (reference sequence). CDR3 sequence reads: CASSPRQTYTEAFF. CDR3 DNA sequence: TGTGCCAGCAGTCCGCGACAGACATACACTGAAGCTTTCTTT.

This clone was seen a few times. The V gene is TRBV27, the J gene TRBJ1-3; weak D call: TRBD1 (6 bases). The V end was cut by 6 bases, the J end by 2 bases, with 14 bases between. CDR1 is MNHEY and CDR2 is SMNVEV in the germline V gene (reference sequence). The CDR3 is 15 amino acids. In nucleotides, the CDR3 is TGTGCCAGCAGCCCCGAGGGGGTGCCTGGAAACACCATATATTTT. Translating it yields CASSPEGVPGNTIYF.

The J gene is TRBJ2-2, the V gene TRBV24-1; 12 nucleotides match TRBD1. CDR3 length: 17 residues. CDR1 KGHDR and CDR2 SFDVKD come from the germline V gene. V lost 3 bases and J lost 5; bases outside the gene matches: 6. CDR3 sequence (DNA): TGTGCCACCAGTGATCCTGGGACAGGGGGCGCGACCGGGGAGCTGTTTTTT. It encodes CATSDPGTGGATGELFF.

This clone was found a few times. The chain combines TRBV6-5 with TRBJ2-2; 7 bases line up with TRBD1. The CDR3 has 15 amino acids. The germline V gene has CDR1 MNHEY and CDR2 SVGAGI. Unmatched junction bases numbered 10, after V lost 6 bases and J lost 6 bases. CDR3 bases: TGTGCCAGCAGCCCGTGGACAGGTAGTGCCGGGGAGCTGTTTTTT. Translated: CASSPWTGSAGELFF.

This chain joins TRBV6-6 and TRBJ1-2; 11 bases fit TRBD1. The CDR3 has 14 amino acids. CDR1 is MNHNY and CDR2 is SVGAGI in the germline V gene (reference sequence). V lost 6 bases and J lost 4; bases outside the gene matches: 4. CDR3: CASRPGQGGYGYTF. The DNA for the CDR3 is TGTGCCAGCAGACCGGGACAGGGGGGCTATGGCTACACCTTC.

This clone was detected once. Written as DNA, the CDR3 is TGTGCTAGTGGTTCAAGGACAGGGGGAGCCTACGAGCAGTACTTC. Translation gives CASGSRTGGAYEQYF. V gene TRBV12-5 combines with J gene TRBJ2-7; 10 nucleotides align to TRBD1. V lost 4 bases, J lost 2 bases, and 5 bases stayed unmatched. The CDR3 has 15 residues. CDR1 is LGHNT, CDR2 FRNRAP, per germline. The variable domain in full, with the rest retrieved from reference TRBV12-5 and TRBJ2-7, is DARVTQTPRHKVTEMGQEVTMRCQPILGHNTVFWYRQTMMQGLELLAYFRNRAPLDDSGMPKDRFSAEMPDATLATLKIQPSEPRDSAVYFCASGSRTGGAYEQYFGPGTRLTVT.

The chain has TRBV3-1 (or the pseudogene TRBV3-2) and TRBJ1-5; 8 bases match TRBD1. Germline CDR1 LGHDT, CDR2 YNNKEL (reference sequence). The CDR3 consists of 15 residues. Trimming at V came to 2 bases and at J to 3 bases, leaving 3 bases not matched to a gene. DNA of the CDR3: TGTGCCAGCAGCCAACAGGGGGCGCCCAATCAGCCCCAGCATTTT. It translates to CASSQQGAPNQPQHF.

The J gene is TRBJ1-3, the V gene TRBV9; D is undetermined. The length of the CDR3 is 15 residues. V was pared by 0 bases and J by 0 bases, with 7 bases between. Per the germline V gene, CDR1 is SGDLS and CDR2 is YYNGEE. In DNA form, the CDR3 reads TGTGCCAGCAGCGTAGGTGAGCTCTCTGGAAACACCATATATTTT. It specifies CASSVGELSGNTIYF.

This clone was seen a handful of times. The rearrangement joins TRBV2 to TRBJ1-5, with 9 bases lining up with TRBD1. Trimming took 6 bases from V and 1 from J; bases not matched to a gene: 7. CDR3 length equals 16 residues. CDR1 and CDR2 from the germline V gene are SNHLY and FYNNEI. In DNA, the CDR3 is TGTGCCAGCAGAGCAGACAGGGGGTTAAGCAATCAGCCCCAGCATTTT. Amino acid sequence: CASRADRGLSNQPQHF.

The genes are TRBV18 and TRBJ1-6, with TRBD1 matching over 7 bases. CDR1 and CDR2 from the germline V gene are KGHSH and LQKENI. Losses at the gene ends were 3 bases for V and 9 bases for J; bases not matched to a gene: 8. There are 15 residues in the CDR3. CDR3 sequence: CASSPTGQRVSPLHF. The CDR3 nucleotides are TGTGCCAGCTCACCGACGGGACAGAGGGTTTCACCCCTCCACTTT.

The rearrangement uses TRBV3-1 (or the pseudogene TRBV3-2) and TRBJ1-1, with no clear D. V gave up 1 base and J gave up 4 bases, with 13 bases separating them. The CDR3 is 15 amino acids. The germline V gene has CDR1 LGHDT and CDR2 YNNKEL (reference sequence). The CDR3 is CASSQGPSIPTEAFF. DNA for the CDR3: TGTGCCAGCAGCCAAGGTCCCAGTATTCCCACTGAAGCTTTCTTT.